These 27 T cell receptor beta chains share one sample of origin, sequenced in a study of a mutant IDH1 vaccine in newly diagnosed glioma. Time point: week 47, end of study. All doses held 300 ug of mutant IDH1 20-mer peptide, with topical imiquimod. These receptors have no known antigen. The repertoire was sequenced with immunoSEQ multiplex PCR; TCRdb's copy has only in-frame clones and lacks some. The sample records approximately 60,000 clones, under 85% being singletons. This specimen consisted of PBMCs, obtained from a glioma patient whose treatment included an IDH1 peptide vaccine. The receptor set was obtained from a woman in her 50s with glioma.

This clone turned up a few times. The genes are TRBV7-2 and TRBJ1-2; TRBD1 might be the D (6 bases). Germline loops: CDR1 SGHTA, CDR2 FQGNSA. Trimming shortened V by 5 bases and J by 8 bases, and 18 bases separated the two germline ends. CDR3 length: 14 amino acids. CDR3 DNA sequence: TGTGCCAGCAGCATAAGGACAGAAAGAATCGGCTACACCTTC. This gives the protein CASSIRTERIGYTF.

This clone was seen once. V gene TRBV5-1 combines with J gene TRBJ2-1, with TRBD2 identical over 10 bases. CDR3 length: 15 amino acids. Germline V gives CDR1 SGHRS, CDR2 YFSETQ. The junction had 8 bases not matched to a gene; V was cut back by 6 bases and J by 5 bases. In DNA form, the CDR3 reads TGCGCCAGCACCTACTCTAGCGGGGGTCACAATGAGCAGTTCTTC. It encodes CASTYSSGGHNEQFF.

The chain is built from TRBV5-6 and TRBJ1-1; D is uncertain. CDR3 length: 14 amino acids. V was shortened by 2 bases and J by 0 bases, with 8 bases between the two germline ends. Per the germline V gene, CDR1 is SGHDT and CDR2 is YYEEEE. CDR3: CASSFGGVNTEAFF. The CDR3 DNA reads TGTGCCAGCAGCTTCGGCGGGGTGAACACTGAAGCTTTCTTT.

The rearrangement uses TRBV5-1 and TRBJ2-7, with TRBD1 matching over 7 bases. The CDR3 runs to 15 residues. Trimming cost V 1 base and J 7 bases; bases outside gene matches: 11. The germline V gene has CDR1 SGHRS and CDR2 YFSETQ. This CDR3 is CASSLSDRASGEQYF. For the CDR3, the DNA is TGCGCCAGCAGCTTGTCCGACAGGGCTTCTGGGGAGCAGTACTTC.

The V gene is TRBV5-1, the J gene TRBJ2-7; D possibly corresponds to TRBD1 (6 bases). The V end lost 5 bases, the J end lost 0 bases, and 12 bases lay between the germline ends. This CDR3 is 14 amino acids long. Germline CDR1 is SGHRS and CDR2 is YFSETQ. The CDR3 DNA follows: TGCGCCAGCAGTTCTGGGGGCATCTCCTACGAGCAGTACTTC. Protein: CASSSGGISYEQYF.

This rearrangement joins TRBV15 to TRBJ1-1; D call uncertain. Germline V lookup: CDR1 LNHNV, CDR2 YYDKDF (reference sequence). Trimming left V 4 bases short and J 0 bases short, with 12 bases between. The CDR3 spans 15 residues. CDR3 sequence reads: CATSNGRGLNTEAFF. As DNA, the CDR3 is TGTGCCACCAGCAACGGGCGTGGGCTGAACACTGAAGCTTTCTTT.

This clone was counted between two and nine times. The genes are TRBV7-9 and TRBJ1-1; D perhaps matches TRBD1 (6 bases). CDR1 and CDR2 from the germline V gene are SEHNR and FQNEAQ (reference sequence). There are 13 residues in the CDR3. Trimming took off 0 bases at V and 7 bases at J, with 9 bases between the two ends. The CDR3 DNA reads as TGTGCCAGCAGCTTAGCGTCGACAGGTGAAGCTTTCTTT. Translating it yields CASSLASTGEAFF.

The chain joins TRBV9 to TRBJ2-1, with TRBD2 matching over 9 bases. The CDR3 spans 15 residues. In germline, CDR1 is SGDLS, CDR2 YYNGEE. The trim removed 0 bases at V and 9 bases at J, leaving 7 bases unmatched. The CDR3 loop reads CASSVEGLASPEQFF. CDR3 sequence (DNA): TGTGCCAGCAGCGTAGAGGGACTAGCAAGCCCTGAGCAGTTCTTC.

Written as DNA, the CDR3 is TGTGCCACCAAAGGCGGGACAGGGGAGAGTGAGACCCAGTACTTC. Amino acid sequence: CATKGGTGESETQYF. J is TRBJ2-5 and V is TRBV10-3; the match to TRBD1 covers 10 bases. Germline loops: CDR1 ENHRY, CDR2 SYGVKD. With V trimmed by 10 bases and J by 5 bases, 13 bases remained unmatched. The CDR3 length is 15 residues.

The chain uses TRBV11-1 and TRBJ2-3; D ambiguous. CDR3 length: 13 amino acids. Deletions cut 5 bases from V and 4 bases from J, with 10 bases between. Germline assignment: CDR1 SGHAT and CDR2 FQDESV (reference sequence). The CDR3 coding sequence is TGTGCCAGCAGCCCATCCAGCGCAGATACGCAGTATTTT. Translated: CASSPSSADTQYF. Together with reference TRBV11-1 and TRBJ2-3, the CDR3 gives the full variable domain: EAEVAQSPRYKITEKSQAVAFWCDPISGHATLYWYRQILGQGPELLVQFQDESVVDDSQLPKDRFSAERLKGVDSTLKIQPAELGDSAMYLCASSPSSADTQYFGPGTRLTVL.

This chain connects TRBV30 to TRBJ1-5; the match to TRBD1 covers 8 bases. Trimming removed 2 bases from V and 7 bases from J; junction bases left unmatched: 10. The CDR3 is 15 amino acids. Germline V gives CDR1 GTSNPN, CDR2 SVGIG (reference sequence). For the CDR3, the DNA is TGTGCCTGGAGTCAGGGGGCAGGGAGAGGGCAGCCCCAGCATTTT. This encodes CAWSQGAGRGQPQHF.

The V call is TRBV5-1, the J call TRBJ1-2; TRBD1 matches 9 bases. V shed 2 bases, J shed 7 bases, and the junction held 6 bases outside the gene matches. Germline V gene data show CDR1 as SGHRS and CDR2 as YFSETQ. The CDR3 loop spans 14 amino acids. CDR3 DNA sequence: TGCGCCAGCAGCTTACAGGGGGCTGGATTTGGCTACACCTTC. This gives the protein CASSLQGAGFGYTF. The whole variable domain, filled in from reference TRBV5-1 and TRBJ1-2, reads KAGVTQTPRYLIKTRGQQVTLSCSPISGHRSVSWYQQTPGQGLQFLFEYFSETQRNKGNFPGRFSGRQFSNSRSEMNVSTLELGDSALYLCASSLQGAGFGYTFGSGTRLTVV.

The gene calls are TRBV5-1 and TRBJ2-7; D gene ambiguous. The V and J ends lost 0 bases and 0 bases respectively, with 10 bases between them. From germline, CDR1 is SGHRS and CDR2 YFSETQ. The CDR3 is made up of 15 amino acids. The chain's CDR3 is CASSLEPHSSYEQYF. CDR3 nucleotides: TGCGCCAGCAGCTTGGAACCTCACAGCTCCTACGAGCAGTACTTC. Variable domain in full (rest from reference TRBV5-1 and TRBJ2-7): KAGVTQTPRYLIKTRGQQVTLSCSPISGHRSVSWYQQTPGQGLQFLFEYFSETQRNKGNFPGRFSGRQFSNSRSEMNVSTLELGDSALYLCASSLEPHSSYEQYFGPGTRLTVT.

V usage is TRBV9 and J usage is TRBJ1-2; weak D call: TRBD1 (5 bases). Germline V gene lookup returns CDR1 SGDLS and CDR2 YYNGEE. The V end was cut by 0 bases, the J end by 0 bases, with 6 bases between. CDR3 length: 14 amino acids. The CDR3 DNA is TGTGCCAGCAGCGTAGGGGGCTCTAACTATGGCTACACCTTC. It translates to CASSVGGSNYGYTF.

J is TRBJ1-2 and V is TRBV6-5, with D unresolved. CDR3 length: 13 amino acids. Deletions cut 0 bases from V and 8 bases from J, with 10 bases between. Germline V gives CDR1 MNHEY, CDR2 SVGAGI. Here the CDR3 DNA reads TGTGCCAGCAGTTACTCGAATGGGGTCGGCTACACCTTC. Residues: CASSYSNGVGYTF.

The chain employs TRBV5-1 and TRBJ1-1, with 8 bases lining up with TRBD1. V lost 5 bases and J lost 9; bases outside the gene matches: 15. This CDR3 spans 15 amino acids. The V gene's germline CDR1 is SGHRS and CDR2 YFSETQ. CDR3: CASRQSTGAGSQAFF. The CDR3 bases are TGCGCCAGCAGGCAATCGACAGGGGCCGGGTCCCAAGCTTTCTTT.

CDR3 in DNA: TGTGCCAGCAGCTTTGGAGATGGCTACACCTTC. Translating gives CASSFGDGYTF. The chain is built from TRBV5-7 and TRBJ1-2; D not resolved. TRBV5-7 is placed among ORFs of uncertain function. The CDR3 sequence is 11 residues long. V was pared by 2 bases and J by 6 bases, with 5 bases between.

CDR3 sequence reads: CASILSTVGGGSPLHF. The CDR3 region has the DNA TGTGCCAGTATCCTCTCCACAGTGGGAGGAGGATCACCCCTCCACTTT. The chain joins TRBV19 to TRBJ1-6; the D is unclear. The germline CDR1 and CDR2 sequences are LNHDA and SQIVND (reference sequence). Trimming pared 7 bases from V and 10 bases from J, leaving 23 bases between. The CDR3 consists of 16 residues.

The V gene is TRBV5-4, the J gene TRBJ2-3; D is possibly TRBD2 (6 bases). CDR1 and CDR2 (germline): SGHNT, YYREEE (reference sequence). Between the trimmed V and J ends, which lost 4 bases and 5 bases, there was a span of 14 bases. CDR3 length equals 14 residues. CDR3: CASSPELARDTQYF. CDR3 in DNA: TGTGCCAGCAGCCCGGAGCTAGCGAGAGATACGCAGTATTTT.

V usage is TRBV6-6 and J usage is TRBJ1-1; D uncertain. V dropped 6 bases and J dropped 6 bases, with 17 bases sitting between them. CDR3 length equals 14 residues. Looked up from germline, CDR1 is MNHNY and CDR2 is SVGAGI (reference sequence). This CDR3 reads CASSSRTVPAEAFF. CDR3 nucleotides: TGTGCCAGCAGCTCCCGCACCGTCCCCGCTGAAGCTTTCTTT.

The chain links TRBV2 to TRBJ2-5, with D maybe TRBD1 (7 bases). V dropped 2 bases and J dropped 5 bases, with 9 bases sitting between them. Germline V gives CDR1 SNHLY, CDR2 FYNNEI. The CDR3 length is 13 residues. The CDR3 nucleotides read TGTGCCAGCAGTGAATCAGGGGGGGAGACCCAGTACTTC. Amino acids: CASSESGGETQYF.

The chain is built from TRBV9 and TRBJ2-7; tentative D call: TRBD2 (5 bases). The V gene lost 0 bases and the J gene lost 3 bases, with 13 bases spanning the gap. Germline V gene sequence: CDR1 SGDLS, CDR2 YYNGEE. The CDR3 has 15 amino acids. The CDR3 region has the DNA TGTGCCAGCAGCGTAGCGCCCGGGGTAAGCTACGAGCAGTACTTC. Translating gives CASSVAPGVSYEQYF. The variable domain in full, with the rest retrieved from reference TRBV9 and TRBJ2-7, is DSGVTQTPKHLITATGQRVTLRCSPRSGDLSVYWYQQSLDQGLQFLIQYYNGEERAKGNILERFSAQQFPDLHSELNLSSLELGDSALYFCASSVAPGVSYEQYFGPGTRLTVT.

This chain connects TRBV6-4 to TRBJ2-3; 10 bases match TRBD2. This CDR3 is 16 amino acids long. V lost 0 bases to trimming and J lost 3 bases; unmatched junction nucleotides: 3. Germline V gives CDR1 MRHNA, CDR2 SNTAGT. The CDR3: CASSDSPSGGTDTQYF. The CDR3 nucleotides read TGTGCCAGCAGTGACTCGCCTAGCGGGGGTACAGATACGCAGTATTTT.

CDR3 sequence: CASSQEVGNTEAFF. In DNA form, the CDR3 reads TGTGCCAGCAGTCAAGAGGTAGGGAACACTGAAGCTTTCTTT. The chain combines TRBV2 with TRBJ1-1; D call uncertain. The CDR3 runs to 14 residues. V gave up 5 bases and J gave up 1 base, with 11 bases separating them. From germline, CDR1 is SNHLY and CDR2 FYNNEI.

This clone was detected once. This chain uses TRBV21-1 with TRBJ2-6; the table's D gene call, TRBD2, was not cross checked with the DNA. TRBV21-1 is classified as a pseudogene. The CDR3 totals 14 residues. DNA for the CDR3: TGTGCCAGCAGCCGAGGGTACGGGGCCAACGTCCTGACTTTC. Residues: CASSRGYGANVLTF.

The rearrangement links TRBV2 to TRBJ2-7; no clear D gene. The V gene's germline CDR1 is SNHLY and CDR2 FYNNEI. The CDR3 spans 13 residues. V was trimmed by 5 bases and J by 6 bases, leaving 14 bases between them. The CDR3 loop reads CASSNKEPGEQYF. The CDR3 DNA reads TGTGCCAGCAGTAACAAGGAACCGGGCGAGCAGTACTTC.

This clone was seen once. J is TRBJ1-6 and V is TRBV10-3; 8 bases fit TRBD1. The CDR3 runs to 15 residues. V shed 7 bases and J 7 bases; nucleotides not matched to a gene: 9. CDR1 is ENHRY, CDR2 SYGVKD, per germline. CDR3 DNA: TGTGCCATCAATCCGACAGGGGAGTTGAATTCACCCCTCCACTTT. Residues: CAINPTGELNSPLHF.